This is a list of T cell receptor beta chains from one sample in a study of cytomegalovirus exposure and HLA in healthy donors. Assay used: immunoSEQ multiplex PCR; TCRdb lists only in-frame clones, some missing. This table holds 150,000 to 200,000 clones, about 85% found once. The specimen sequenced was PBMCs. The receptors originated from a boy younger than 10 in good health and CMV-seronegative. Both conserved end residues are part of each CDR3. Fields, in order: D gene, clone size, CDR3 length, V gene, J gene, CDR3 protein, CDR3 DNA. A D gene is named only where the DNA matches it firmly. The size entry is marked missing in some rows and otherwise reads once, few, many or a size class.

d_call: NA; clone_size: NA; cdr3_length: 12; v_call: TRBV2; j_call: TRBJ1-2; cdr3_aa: CASTRTVYGYTF; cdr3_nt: TGTGCCAGCACCCGGACAGTCTATGGCTACACCTTC
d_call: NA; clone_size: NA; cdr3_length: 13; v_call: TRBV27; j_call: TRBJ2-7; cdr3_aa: CASSFGVGGEQYF; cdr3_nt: TGTGCCAGCAGTTTTGGGGTCGGAGGCGAGCAGTACTTC
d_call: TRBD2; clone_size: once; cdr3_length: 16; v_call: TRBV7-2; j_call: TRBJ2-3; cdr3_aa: CASSLARGGGTDTQYF; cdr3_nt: TGTGCCAGCAGCTTAGCGAGGGGAGGGGGCACAGATACGCAGTATTTT
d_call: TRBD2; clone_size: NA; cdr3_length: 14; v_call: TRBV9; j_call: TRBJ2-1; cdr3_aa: CASSTSAGRNEQFF; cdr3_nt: TGTGCCAGCAGCACTTCAGCGGGGCGAAATGAGCAGTTCTTC
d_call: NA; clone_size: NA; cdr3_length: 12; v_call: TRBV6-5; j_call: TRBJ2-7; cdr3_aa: CASSQNQREQYF; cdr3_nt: TGTGCCAGCAGCCAAAACCAGCGGGAGCAGTACTTC
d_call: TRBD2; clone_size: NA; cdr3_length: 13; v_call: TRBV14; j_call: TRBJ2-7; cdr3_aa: CASSPGTTYEQYF; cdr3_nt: TGTGCCAGCAGCCCCGGGACTACCTACGAGCAGTACTTC
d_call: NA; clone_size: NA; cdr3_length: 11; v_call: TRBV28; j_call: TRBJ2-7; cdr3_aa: CASSLGGEQYF; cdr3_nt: TGTGCCAGCAGTTTGGGGGGCGAGCAGTACTTC
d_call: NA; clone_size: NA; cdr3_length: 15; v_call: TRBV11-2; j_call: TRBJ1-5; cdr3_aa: CASSLATGINQPQHF; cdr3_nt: TGTGCCAGCAGCTTAGCGACAGGAATCAATCAGCCCCAGCATTTT
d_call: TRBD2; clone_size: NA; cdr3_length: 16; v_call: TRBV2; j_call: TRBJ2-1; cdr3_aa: CASPGLATTRLNEQFF; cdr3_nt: TGTGCCAGCCCGGGACTAGCGACAACGAGACTCAATGAGCAGTTCTTC
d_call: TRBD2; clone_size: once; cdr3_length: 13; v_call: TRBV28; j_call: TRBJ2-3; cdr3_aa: CASEAGLTDTQYF; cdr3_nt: TGTGCCAGCGAAGCGGGACTCACAGATACGCAGTATTTT
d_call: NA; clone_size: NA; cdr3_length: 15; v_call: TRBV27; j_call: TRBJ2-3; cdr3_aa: CASNPVGAIRDTQYF; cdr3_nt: TGTGCCAGCAACCCCGTGGGGGCTATCAGAGATACGCAGTATTTT
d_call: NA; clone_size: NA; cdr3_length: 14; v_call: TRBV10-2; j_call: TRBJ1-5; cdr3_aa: CASSEWGGRQPQHF; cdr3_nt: TGCGCCAGCAGTGAGTGGGGGGGGAGGCAGCCCCAGCATTTT
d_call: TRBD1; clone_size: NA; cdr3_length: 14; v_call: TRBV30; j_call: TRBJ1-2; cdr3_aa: CAWSQGAWAYDYTF; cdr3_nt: TGTGCCTGGAGTCAGGGGGCTTGGGCCTATGACTACACCTTC
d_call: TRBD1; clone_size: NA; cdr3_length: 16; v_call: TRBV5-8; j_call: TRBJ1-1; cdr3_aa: CASSFHRGGSRTEAFF; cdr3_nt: TGTGCCAGCAGCTTCCACAGGGGGGGGAGTAGGACTGAAGCTTTCTTT
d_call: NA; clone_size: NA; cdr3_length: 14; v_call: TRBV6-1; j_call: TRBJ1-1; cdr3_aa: CASSEGGGNTEAFF; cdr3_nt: TGTGCCAGCAGTGAAGGGGGGGGGAACACTGAAGCTTTCTTT
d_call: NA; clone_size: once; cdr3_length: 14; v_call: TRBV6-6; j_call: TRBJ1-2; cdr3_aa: CASRDIPNYNGYTF; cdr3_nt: TGTGCCAGTCGGGACATACCCAACTATAATGGCTACACCTTC
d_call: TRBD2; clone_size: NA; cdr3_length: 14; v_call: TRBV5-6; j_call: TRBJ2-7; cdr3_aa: CASSLGLAVWEQYF; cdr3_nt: TGTGCCAGCAGCTTGGGACTAGCGGTATGGGAGCAGTACTTC
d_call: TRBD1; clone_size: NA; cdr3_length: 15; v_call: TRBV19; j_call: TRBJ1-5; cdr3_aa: CASSIGGGGRQPQHF; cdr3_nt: TGTGCCAGTAGTATAGGAGGAGGGGGCAGGCAGCCCCAGCATTTT
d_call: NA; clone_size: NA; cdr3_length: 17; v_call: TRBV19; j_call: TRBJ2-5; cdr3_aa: CASSSPGLGGEGKTQYF; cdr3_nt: TGTGCCAGTAGTAGCCCTGGGCTAGGGGGGGAAGGAAAGACCCAGTACTTC
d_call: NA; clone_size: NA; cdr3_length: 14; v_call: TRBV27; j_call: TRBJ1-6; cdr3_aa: CASSLPTSNSPLHF; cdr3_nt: TGTGCCAGCAGTTTACCCACGAGTAATTCACCCCTCCACTTT
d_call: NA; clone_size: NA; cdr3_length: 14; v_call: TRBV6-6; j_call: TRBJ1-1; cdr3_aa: CASSYSGGNTEAFF; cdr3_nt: TGTGCCAGCAGTTACTCCGGGGGGAACACTGAAGCTTTCTTT
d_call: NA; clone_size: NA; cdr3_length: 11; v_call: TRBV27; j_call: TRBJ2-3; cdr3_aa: CASSFQDTQYF; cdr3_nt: TGTGCCAGCAGTTTCCAAGATACGCAGTATTTT
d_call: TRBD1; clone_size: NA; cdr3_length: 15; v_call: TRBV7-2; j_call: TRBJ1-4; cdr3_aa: CASSQQGRSGEKLFF; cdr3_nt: TGTGCCAGCAGCCAACAGGGGAGATCCGGTGAAAAACTGTTTTTT
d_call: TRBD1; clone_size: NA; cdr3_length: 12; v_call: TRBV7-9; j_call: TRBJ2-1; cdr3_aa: CSSSLFGQGKFF; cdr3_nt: TGTTCCAGCAGCTTATTTGGACAGGGGAAGTTCTTC
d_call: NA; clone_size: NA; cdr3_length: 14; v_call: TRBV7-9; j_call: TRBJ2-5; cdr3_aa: CASRPSGYQETQYF; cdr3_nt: TGTGCCAGCAGACCCAGCGGGTATCAAGAGACCCAGTACTTC
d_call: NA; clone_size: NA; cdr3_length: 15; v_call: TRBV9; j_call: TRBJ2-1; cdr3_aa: CASSVEGTRNNEQFF; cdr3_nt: TGTGCCAGCAGCGTAGAGGGGACTCGCAACAATGAGCAGTTCTTC
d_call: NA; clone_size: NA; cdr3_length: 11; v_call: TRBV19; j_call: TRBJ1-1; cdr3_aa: CASDGGTEAFF; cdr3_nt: TGTGCCAGTGACGGGGGGACCGAAGCTTTCTTT
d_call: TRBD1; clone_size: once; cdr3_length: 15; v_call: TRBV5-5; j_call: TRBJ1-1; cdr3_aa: CASSPDRSMNTEAFF; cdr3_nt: TGTGCCAGCAGCCCGGACAGGTCAATGAACACTGAAGCTTTCTTT
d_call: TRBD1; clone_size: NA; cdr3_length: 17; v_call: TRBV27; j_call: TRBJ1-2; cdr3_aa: CASSSMQGAGINYGYTF; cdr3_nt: TGTGCCAGCAGTTCTATGCAGGGGGCAGGTATAAACTATGGCTACACCTTC
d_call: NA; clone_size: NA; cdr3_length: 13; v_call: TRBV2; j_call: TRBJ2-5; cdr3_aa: CASSAETVETQYF; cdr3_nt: TGTGCCAGCAGTGCGGAGACTGTAGAGACCCAGTACTTC
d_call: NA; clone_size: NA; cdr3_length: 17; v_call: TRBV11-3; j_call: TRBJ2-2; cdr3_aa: CASSLTRIRENTGELFF; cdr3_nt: TGTGCCAGCAGCTTAACTCGTATCAGGGAGAACACCGGGGAGCTGTTTTTT
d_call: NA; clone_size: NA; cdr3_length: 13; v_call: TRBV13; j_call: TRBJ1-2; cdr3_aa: CASRRQGNYGYTF; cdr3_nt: TGTGCCAGCAGAAGGCAGGGAAACTATGGCTACACCTTC
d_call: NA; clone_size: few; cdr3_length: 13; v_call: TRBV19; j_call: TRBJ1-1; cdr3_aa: CASSSGGYAEAFF; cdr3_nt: TGTGCCAGTAGTTCTGGGGGGTACGCTGAAGCTTTCTTT
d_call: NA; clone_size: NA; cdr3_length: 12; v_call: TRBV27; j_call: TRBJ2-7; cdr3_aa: CASKSGVYEQYF; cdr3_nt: TGTGCCAGCAAGTCGGGAGTCTACGAGCAGTACTTC
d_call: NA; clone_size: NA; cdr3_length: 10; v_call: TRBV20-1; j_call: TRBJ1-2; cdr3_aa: CSAVRERYTF; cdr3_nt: TGCAGTGCTGTCCGGGAGCGCTACACCTTC
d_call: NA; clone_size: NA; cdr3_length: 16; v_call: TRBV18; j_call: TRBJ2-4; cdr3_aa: CASSPLRTERKNIQYF; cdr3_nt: TGTGCCAGCTCACCACTCAGGACAGAGAGGAAAAACATTCAGTACTTC
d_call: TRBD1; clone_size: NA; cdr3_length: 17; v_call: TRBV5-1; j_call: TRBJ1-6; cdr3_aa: CASSLDGQGASNSPLHF; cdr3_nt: TGCGCCAGCAGCTTGGATGGACAGGGGGCCTCTAATTCACCCCTCCACTTT
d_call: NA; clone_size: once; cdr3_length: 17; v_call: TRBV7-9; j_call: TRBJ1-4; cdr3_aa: CSSTPGRGTVANEKLFF; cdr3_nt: TGTTCCAGCACCCCGGGGAGGGGGACGGTAGCTAATGAAAAACTGTTTTTT
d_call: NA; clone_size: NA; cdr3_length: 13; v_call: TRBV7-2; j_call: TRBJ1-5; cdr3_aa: CASSSNGGQPQHF; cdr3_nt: TGTGCCAGCAGCTCCAACGGCGGGCAGCCCCAGCATTTT
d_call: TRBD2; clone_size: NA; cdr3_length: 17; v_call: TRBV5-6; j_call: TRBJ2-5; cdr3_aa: CASSSEREGLLGETQYF; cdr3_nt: TGTGCCAGCAGCTCGGAGCGGGAGGGCCTATTGGGAGAGACCCAGTACTTC
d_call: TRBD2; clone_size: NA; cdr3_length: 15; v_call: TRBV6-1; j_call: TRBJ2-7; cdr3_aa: CASSPQRGSSYEQYF; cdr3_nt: TGTGCCAGCAGCCCTCAGCGGGGGAGCTCCTACGAGCAGTACTTC
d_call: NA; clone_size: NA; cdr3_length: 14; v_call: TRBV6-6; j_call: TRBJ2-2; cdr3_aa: CASSYPRSDGELFF; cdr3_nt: TGTGCCAGCAGTTACCCCAGGTCTGACGGGGAGCTGTTTTTT
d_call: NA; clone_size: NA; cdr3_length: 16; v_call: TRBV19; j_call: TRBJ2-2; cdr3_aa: CASSSSGVIKNGELFF; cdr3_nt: TGTGCCAGTAGTTCCTCAGGGGTGATCAAAAACGGGGAGCTGTTTTTT
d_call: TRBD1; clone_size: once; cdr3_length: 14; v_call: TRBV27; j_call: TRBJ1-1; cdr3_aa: CASSLRGGVTEAFF; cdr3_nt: TGTGCCAGCAGTTTAAGAGGGGGCGTCACTGAAGCTTTCTTT
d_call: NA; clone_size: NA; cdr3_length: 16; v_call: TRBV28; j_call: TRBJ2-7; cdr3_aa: CASTPVGWQGGYEQYF; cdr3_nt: TGTGCCAGCACCCCCGTAGGGTGGCAGGGCGGCTACGAGCAGTACTTC
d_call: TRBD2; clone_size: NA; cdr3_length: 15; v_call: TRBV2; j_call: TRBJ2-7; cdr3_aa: CASSEAGLAGVEQYF; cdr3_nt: TGTGCCAGCAGTGAAGCGGGCCTAGCGGGAGTGGAGCAGTACTTC
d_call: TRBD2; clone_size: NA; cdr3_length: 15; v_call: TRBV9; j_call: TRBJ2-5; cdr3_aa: CASSVGSSGQETQYF; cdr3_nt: TGTGCCAGCAGCGTAGGGTCTAGCGGACAAGAGACCCAGTACTTC
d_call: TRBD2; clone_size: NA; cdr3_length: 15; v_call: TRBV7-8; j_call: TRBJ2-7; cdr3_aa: CASSFSSGGSYEQYF; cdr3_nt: TGTGCCAGCAGCTTTAGCAGCGGGGGCTCCTACGAGCAGTACTTC
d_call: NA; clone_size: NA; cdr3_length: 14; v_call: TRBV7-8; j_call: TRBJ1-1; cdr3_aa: CASSLLTGGTEAFF; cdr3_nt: TGTGCCAGCAGCTTATTGACGGGGGGCACTGAAGCTTTCTTT
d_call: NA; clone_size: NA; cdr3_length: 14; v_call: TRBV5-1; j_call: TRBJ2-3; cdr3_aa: CASSLEDSLDTQYF; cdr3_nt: TGCGCCAGCAGCTTGGAAGACTCCCTAGATACGCAGTATTTT
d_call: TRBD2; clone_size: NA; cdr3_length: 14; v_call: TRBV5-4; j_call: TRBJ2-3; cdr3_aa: CASSLGTSPDTQYF; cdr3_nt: TGTGCCAGCAGCCTTGGGACTAGCCCAGATACGCAGTATTTT
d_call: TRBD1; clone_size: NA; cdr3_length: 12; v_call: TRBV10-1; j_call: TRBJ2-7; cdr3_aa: CAGGQGFDEQYF; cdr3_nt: TGCGCCGGGGGACAGGGTTTCGACGAGCAGTACTTC
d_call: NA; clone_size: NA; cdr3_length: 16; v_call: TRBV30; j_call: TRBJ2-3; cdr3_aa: CAWSVAGEPSTDTQYF; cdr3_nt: TGTGCCTGGAGTGTAGCAGGGGAACCTAGCACAGATACGCAGTATTTT
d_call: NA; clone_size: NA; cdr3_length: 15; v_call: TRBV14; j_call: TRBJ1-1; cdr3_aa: CASSPSWGRDTEAFF; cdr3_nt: TGTGCCAGCAGCCCGTCTTGGGGGCGGGACACTGAAGCTTTCTTT
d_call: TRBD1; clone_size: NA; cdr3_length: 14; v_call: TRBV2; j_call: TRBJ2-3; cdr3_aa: CASRRDRGGDTQYF; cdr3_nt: TGTGCCAGCAGGCGGGACAGGGGAGGAGATACGCAGTATTTT
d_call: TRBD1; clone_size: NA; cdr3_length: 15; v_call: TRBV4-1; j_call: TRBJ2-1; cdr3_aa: CASSQRDSSYNEQFF; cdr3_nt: TGCGCCAGCAGCCAAAGGGACAGCTCCTACAATGAGCAGTTCTTC
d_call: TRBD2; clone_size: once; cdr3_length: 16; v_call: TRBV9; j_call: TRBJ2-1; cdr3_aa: CASIPPQRGSYNEQFF; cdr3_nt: TGTGCCAGCATCCCCCCCCAGCGGGGCTCCTACAATGAGCAGTTCTTC
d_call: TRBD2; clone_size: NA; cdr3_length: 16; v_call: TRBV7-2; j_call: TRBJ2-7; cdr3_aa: CASSLFPSGAAYEQYF; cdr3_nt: TGTGCCAGCAGCTTATTTCCTAGCGGGGCAGCCTACGAGCAGTACTTC
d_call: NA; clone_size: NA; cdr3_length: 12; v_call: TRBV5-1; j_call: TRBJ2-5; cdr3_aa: CASGQGQETQYF; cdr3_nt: TGCGCCAGCGGTCAGGGGCAAGAGACCCAGTACTTC
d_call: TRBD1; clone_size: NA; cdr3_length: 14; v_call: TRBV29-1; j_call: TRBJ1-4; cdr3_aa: CSVGGGTGREKLFF; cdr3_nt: TGCAGCGTGGGTGGAGGGACAGGTCGCGAAAAACTGTTTTTT